The clone carrying this TCR beta chain was seen ten or more times. These data are taken from a study of regulatory T cells in long-lasting Graves disease. The time point: newly diagnosed GD, antithyroid drugs for less than 3 months. TCR sequences were obtained from RNA taken from PBMCs. Arm-PCR with iRepertoire HTBI primers amplified the CDR3 regions for these TCR beta libraries. Original methodology: Samples revealed under 65 TRBV and 14 TRBJ segments. TCRdb analysed the multiplex PCR reads with MiXCR anew, one entry per CDR3 protein. The V and J calls and clone size are TCRdb's, not the authors'. The sample has around 450,000 distinct CDR3 sequences, 15% seen once; the top ten hold roughly 8%. The same sample was also used in a study of T cells in Graves' hyperthyroidism and ophthalmopathy. That report adds: Carried out on the TCR CDR3, a first-round RT-PCR used the HTBI primer set.

The specimen was peripheral blood mononuclear cells (PBMCs), collected at new diagnosis, from a patient treated with antithyroid drugs. The TCR was taken from a woman between 40 and 50 years old with Graves disease.

The CDR3 here is CAWSVLWDRDYEQYF. The CDR3 nucleotides read TGTGCCTGGAGTGTGCTATGGGACAGGGACTACGAGCAGTACTTC. This sequence joins TRBV30 and TRBJ2-7; 9 bases agree with TRBD1. The germline CDR1 and CDR2 sequences are GTSNPN and SVGIG (reference sequence). The CDR3 totals 15 residues. V lost 0 bases and J lost 3; bases outside the gene matches: 6. Full variable domain (remainder filled in from reference TRBV30 and TRBJ2-7): SQTIHQWPATLVQPVGSPLSLECTVEGTSNPNLYWYRQAAGRGLQLLFYSVGIGQISSEVPQNLSASRPQDRQFILSSKKLLLSDSGFYLCAWSVLWDRDYEQYFGPGTRLTVT.